This TCR beta chain was identified in a study of blood T cell repertoires in COVID-19. The wider study: T cells, B-cell-depleted T cells, or PBMCs provided the cDNA or gDNA that served as material.

The authors' processing: Reference gene primer amplification yielded estimated nucleated cell counts. Only in-frame clones appear in the TCRdb table, and some are missing; sequencing was by immunoSEQ multiplex PCR. Clone size and the V and J calls come from that table; the DNA yielded D and trimming. The repertoire has around 68,000 clones, roughly 84% of them found once; the top ten carry approximately 7%. The clonotype comes from a man in his fifties or sixties with active COVID-19. Sequenced sample: peripheral blood.

CDR3 loop: CASSSPGANVLTF. The DNA of the CDR3 is TGTGCCAGCAGCTCTCCCGGGGCCAACGTCCTGACTTTC. V gene TRBV7-6 combines with J gene TRBJ2-6, with no clear D. From germline, CDR1 is SGHVS and CDR2 FNYEAQ. The CDR3 totals 13 residues. Trimming left V 4 bases short and J 4 bases short, with 5 bases between.